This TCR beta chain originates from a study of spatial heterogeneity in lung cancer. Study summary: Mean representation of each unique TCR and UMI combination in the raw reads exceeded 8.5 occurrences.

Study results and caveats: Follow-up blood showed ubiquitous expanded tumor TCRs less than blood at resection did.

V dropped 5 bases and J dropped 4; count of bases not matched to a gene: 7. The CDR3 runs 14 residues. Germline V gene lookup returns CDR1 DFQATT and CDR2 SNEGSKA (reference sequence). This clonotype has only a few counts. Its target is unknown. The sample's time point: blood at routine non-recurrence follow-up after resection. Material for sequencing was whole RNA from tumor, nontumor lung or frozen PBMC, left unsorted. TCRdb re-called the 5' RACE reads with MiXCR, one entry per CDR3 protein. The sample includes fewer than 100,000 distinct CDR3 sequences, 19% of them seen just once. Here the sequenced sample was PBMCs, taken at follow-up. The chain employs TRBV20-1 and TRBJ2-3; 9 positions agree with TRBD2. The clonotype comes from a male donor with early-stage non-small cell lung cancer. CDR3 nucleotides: TGCAGTGCTCCCCGGACTAGCGCCCCAGATACGCAGTATTTT. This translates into CSAPRTSAPDTQYF.